The 24 T cell receptor beta chains listed next were all sequenced from one sample in a study of blood T cells in healthy people across ages. A second PCR, run for 7 to 11 cycles, used a sample-barcoded 5' primer plus a J-beta primer mix. TCRdb re-derived calls from the 5' RACE reads in MiXCR, one entry per CDR3 protein. Of about 1.6 million distinct CDR3 sequences listed, around 35% are singletons. Sequencing was performed on blood. The receptors originated from a young woman in good health.

Only a few counts were recorded for this clonotype. The V gene is TRBV7-3, the J gene TRBJ2-2, with 7 bases identical to TRBD1. The germline V gene has CDR1 SGHTA and CDR2 FQGTGA. The CDR3 totals 16 residues. The V and J ends lost 1 base and 3 bases, in that order; junction bases with no gene match: 5. CDR3 loop: CASSLNPGQDTGELFF. Here the CDR3 DNA reads TGTGCCAGCAGCTTAAACCCAGGACAGGACACCGGGGAGCTGTTTTTT.

The sample holds many counts of this clonotype. This chain connects TRBV13 to TRBJ2-3, with 7 bases that match TRBD2. The CDR3 loop spans 15 amino acids. Losses at the gene ends were 5 bases for V and 2 bases for J; bases not matched to a gene: 7. Germline V lookup: CDR1 PRHDT, CDR2 FYEKMQ (reference sequence). The CDR3 here is CASSAGDPSTDTQYF. For the CDR3, the DNA is TGTGCCAGCAGCGCGGGAGATCCGTCCACAGATACGCAGTATTTT.

V gene TRBV7-3 combines with J gene TRBJ2-1, with 9 bases fitting TRBD2. CDR3 size: 15 residues. The V gene's germline CDR1 is SGHTA and CDR2 FQGTGA. V was pared by 6 bases and J by 6 bases, with 9 bases of the junction left unmatched. CDR3 in amino acids: CASSFSGGPSNEQFF. In DNA, the CDR3 is TGTGCCAGCAGTTTCAGCGGGGGGCCAAGCAATGAGCAGTTCTTC.

The chain couples TRBV12-3 or TRBV12-4 to TRBJ1-5; D possibly corresponds to TRBD1 (5 bases). The CDR3 runs 14 residues. The ends were cut back, 4 bases at V and 4 bases at J, with 11 bases in the middle. The CDR3 sequence: CASSCRTSNQPQHF. CDR3 coding DNA: TGTGCCAGCAGTTGTAGGACATCTAATCAGCCCCAGCATTTT.

CDR3 in DNA: TGCAGTGCTGGGACTAGCGGGAGGGCAAGTATAAGGAATGAGCAGTTCTTC. Amino acid sequence: CSAGTSGRASIRNEQFF. The genes are TRBV20-1 and TRBJ2-1, with 16 bases aligning to TRBD2. Germline assignment: CDR1 DFQATT and CDR2 SNEGSKA (reference sequence). V was pared by 5 bases and J by 7 bases, with 11 bases of the junction left unmatched. This CDR3 is 17 amino acids long.

V gene TRBV9 combines with J gene TRBJ2-7, with 9 bases lining up with TRBD2. The germline V gene encodes CDR1 SGDLS and CDR2 YYNGEE. This CDR3 is built from 18 residues. The V segment lost 0 bases and the J segment 0 bases; nucleotides outside the gene matches: 10. In DNA form, the CDR3 reads TGTGCCAGCAGCGTAGAGGGTAGCGGGAGCGTTAGCTCCTACGAGCAGTACTTC. This sequence encodes CASSVEGSGSVSSYEQYF.

This chain connects TRBV20-1 to TRBJ1-2; D is undetermined. The ends were cut back, 5 bases at V and 8 bases at J, with 21 bases in the middle. Germline CDR1 DFQATT, CDR2 SNEGSKA (reference sequence). The CDR3 has 14 residues. CDR3 DNA: TGCAGTGCTGAATACACGACCGGGCCGAGAGGCTACACCTTC. Translation: CSAEYTTGPRGYTF.

This chain joins TRBV7-3 and TRBJ1-1; D is possibly TRBD1 (6 bases). CDR1 and CDR2 (germline): SGHTA, FQGTGA. The V and J ends lost 6 bases and 4 bases respectively, with 15 bases between them. The CDR3 loop spans 14 amino acids. DNA of the CDR3: TGTGCCAGCAGTTATCTCAGGGGTTCCACTGAAGCTTTCTTT. Its protein is CASSYLRGSTEAFF. The complete variable domain, with remaining parts taken from reference TRBV7-3 and TRBJ1-1, reads GAGVSQTPSNKVTEKGKYVELRCDPISGHTALYWYRQSLGQGPEFLIYFQGTGAADDSGLPNDRFFAVRPEGSVSTLKIQRTERGDSAVYLCASSYLRGSTEAFFGQGTRLTVV.

V is TRBV5-5 and J is TRBJ2-5, with 16 positions matching TRBD2. J gave up 4 bases and V 4 bases, and 4 bases lay outside the gene matches. The CDR3 runs 16 residues. Germline assignment: CDR1 SGHKS and CDR2 YYEKEE (reference sequence). CDR3: CASSLGTSGRVETQYF. The CDR3 DNA reads as TGTGCCAGCAGCCTAGGGACTAGCGGGAGGGTAGAGACCCAGTACTTC.

This clonotype was observed once. The chain links TRBV5-1 to TRBJ1-1, with a possible D match to TRBD1 (5 bases). Germline V gene lookup returns CDR1 SGHRS and CDR2 YFSETQ. This CDR3 contains 17 residues. V shed 0 bases and J shed 5 bases, with 20 bases lying between them. In DNA, the CDR3 is TGCGCCAGCAGCTTGGCCGGGGGACGCCGCGGGGAGACTGAAGCTTTCTTT. It yields the protein CASSLAGGRRGETEAFF.

This clonotype was seen once. The germline gene is not matched at one end of the junction; a read error may be the cause. The rearrangement uses TRBV20-1 and TRBJ1-5; D call uncertain. The CDR3 extends over 14 amino acids. Germline CDR1 DFQATT, CDR2 SNEGSKA (reference sequence). CDR3 residues: CSARDQDGGQPQHF. CDR3 coding DNA: TGCAGCGCTAGAGATCAGGACGGTGGTCAGCCCCAGCATTTT.

This clonotype was seen more than once but under ten times. The gene calls are TRBV12-3 or TRBV12-4 and TRBJ2-3; perhaps TRBD1 as D (5 bases). Trimming cost V 6 bases and J 8 bases, with 12 bases left between them. The CDR3 runs 12 residues. CDR3 DNA: TGTGCCAGCAGCTCAAGGGGAAGTACGCAGTATTTT. Translation gives CASSSRGSTQYF.

Note on this clonotype: Germline is not matched at one junction end, which may reflect a read error. The CDR3 DNA follows: TGTGTCATCAGCGTCGACAGGAATCAGCCCCAGCATTTT. It yields the protein CVISVDRNQPQHF. The chain combines TRBV10-3 with TRBJ1-5; TRBD1 might be the D (6 bases). The length of the CDR3 is 13 residues. The germline V gene encodes CDR1 ENHRY and CDR2 SYGVKD.

The chain employs TRBV4-1 and TRBJ2-7; D may correspond to TRBD1 or TRBD2 (5 bases each). Per germline, CDR1 MGHRA and CDR2 YSYEKL. V was pared by 4 bases and J by 2 bases, with 15 bases between. This CDR3 comprises 15 residues. The CDR3 is CASSPGDRQTYEQYF. CDR3 DNA: TGCGCCAGCAGCCCCGGGGACCGCCAAACCTACGAGCAGTACTTC.

This clonotype was counted only a few times. The chain employs TRBV7-2 and TRBJ2-7; D gene unclear. Germline CDR1 SGHTA, CDR2 FQGNSA. This CDR3 spans 14 amino acids. Trimming took off 5 bases at V and 0 bases at J, with 11 bases between the two ends. The CDR3 bases are TGTGCCAGCAGCCGCTCGTCGAGCTCCTACGAGCAGTACTTC. Its protein is CASSRSSSSYEQYF.

The rearrangement links TRBV5-1 to TRBJ2-1, with TRBD2 identical over 7 bases. CDR1 is SGHRS and CDR2 is YFSETQ in the germline V gene. The CDR3 has 16 amino acids. The J segment lost 7 bases and the V segment lost 0 bases, leaving 10 bases of the junction unmatched. DNA for the CDR3: TGCGCCAGCAGCTTGGGAGCCTTGGCGGGGGTGAATGAGCAGTTCTTC. The encoded protein is CASSLGALAGVNEQFF.

The J gene is TRBJ2-1, the V gene TRBV29-1; 10 bases match TRBD1. Looked up from germline, CDR1 is SQVTM and CDR2 is ANQGSEA. The CDR3 is 15 residues long. V lost 4 bases and J lost 9; bases outside the gene matches: 12. In DNA, the CDR3 is TGCAGCGTTGGCGGCCGGGACAGGGGTTTGGGTGAGCAGTTCTTC. It translates to CSVGGRDRGLGEQFF.

Remarks on this clonotype: Compared with germline, one end of the junction differs, possibly owing to a read error. This sequence joins TRBV4-1 and TRBJ2-1; TRBD2 matches at 11 bases. The germline CDR1 and CDR2 sequences are MGHRA and YSYEKL. The CDR3 totals 15 residues. The CDR3 spells CASSQLGLADSERFF. The DNA for the CDR3 is TGCGCCAGCAGCCAATTGGGACTAGCGGACAGTGAGCGGTTCTTC.

There are many counts of this clonotype. The gene calls are TRBV7-9 and TRBJ2-1; 7 positions agree with TRBD2. The germline V gene encodes CDR1 SEHNR and CDR2 FQNEAQ (reference sequence). This CDR3 comprises 14 residues. V lost 5 bases, J lost 1 base, and 2 bases stayed unmatched. CDR3 sequence reads: CASSTLASYNEQFF. In nucleotides, the CDR3 is TGTGCCAGCAGCACACTAGCGTCCTACAATGAGCAGTTCTTC.

The chain employs TRBV5-6 and TRBJ2-1; D may be TRBD1 (6 bases). There are 16 residues in the CDR3. The germline CDR1 and CDR2 sequences are SGHDT and YYEEEE. V lost 2 bases to trimming and J lost 3 bases, with 15 bases between them. CDR3 DNA: TGTGCCAGCAGCTTTCGGCCAGGGGTTCTCTACAATGAGCAGTTCTTC. As protein: CASSFRPGVLYNEQFF.

There are a few counts of this clonotype. CDR3 in amino acids: CASSLQGQGEQFF. Written as DNA, the CDR3 is TGCGCCAGCAGCTTGCAGGGACAGGGGGAGCAGTTCTTC. The chain uses TRBV5-1 and TRBJ2-1, with 10 bases identical to TRBD1. After removal of 1 base from V and 10 bases from J, the junction contained 2 bases not matched to a gene. Germline assignment: CDR1 SGHRS and CDR2 YFSETQ. CDR3 length: 13 amino acids.

V gene TRBV6-5 combines with J gene TRBJ2-6; 7 bases align to TRBD2. J gave up 0 bases and V 5 bases, and 7 bases lay outside the gene matches. The V gene's germline CDR1 is MNHEY and CDR2 SVGAGI. CDR3 size: 17 residues. CDR3 in DNA: TGTGCCAGCAGTGTACTAGCGACAAGCTCTGGGGCCAACGTCCTGACTTTC. Translation gives CASSVLATSSGANVLTF.

This chain links TRBV5-1 with TRBJ2-1, with 9 positions matching TRBD2. J gave up 6 bases and V 4 bases, and 8 bases lay outside the gene matches. In germline, CDR1 is SGHRS, CDR2 YFSETQ. The CDR3 contains 15 residues. The CDR3 DNA reads TGCGCCAGCAGCCATAGCGGGGGCCGCCCCAATGAGCAGTTCTTC. This sequence encodes CASSHSGGRPNEQFF.

V and J are TRBV7-7 and TRBJ2-2; 9 nucleotides line up with TRBD2. With 3 bases clipped from V and 0 bases from J, the junction kept 5 bases outside the gene matches. CDR1 and CDR2 (germline): SSHAT, FNYEAQ (reference sequence). The CDR3 has 17 amino acids. For the CDR3, the DNA is TGTGCCAGCAGCTTCGGGAGCGGGGGGTCGAACACCGGGGAGCTGTTTTTT. Its translation: CASSFGSGGSNTGELFF. The full variable domain, in which reference TRBV7-7 and TRBJ2-2 provide the parts outside the CDR3, is GAGVSQSPRYKVTKRGQDVTLRCDPISSHATLYWYQQALGQGPEFLTYFNYEAQPDKSGLPSDRFSAERPEGSISTLTIQRTEQRDSAMYRCASSFGSGGSNTGELFFGEGSRLTVL.